This TCR beta chain was captured by sequencing in a study of blood T cell repertoires in COVID-19. About the research overall: Spain, Italy and the United States supplied samples that represented acute and convalescent COVID-19. T cells, B-cell-depleted T cells, or PBMCs provided the cDNA or gDNA that served as material.

Patients in Seattle were enrolled during active infection, then followed longitudinally. The CDR3 consists of 14 residues. V lost 4 bases to trimming and J lost 3 bases, with 12 bases between them. Germline loops: CDR1 SGHTA, CDR2 FQGNSA. Here immunoSEQ multiplex PCR was the method, and the copy in TCRdb shows in-frame clones only, minus some. The sample has roughly 320,000 clones; 90% are singletons. V gene TRBV7-2 combines with J gene TRBJ2-5, with a tentative D call TRBD1 (5 bases). The sample comprised peripheral blood. The sequence derives from a woman aged 45-59 years with COVID-19, enrolled during active disease. CDR3 coding DNA: TGTGCCAGCAGCTCAGACTTGACAGAAGAGACCCAGTACTTC. Its protein product is CASSSDLTEETQYF.